This T cell receptor beta chain is from a study of identical twins. Study-wide points: Cross-sectional statistics, not tracking of the same donors, supported the conclusions.

Template switching, a step in the protocol, added a universal primer site, and cDNA carried unique molecular identifiers. Each CDR3 protein is one row after TCRdb ran MiXCR on the 5' RACE reads. There are some 590,000 distinct CDR3 sequences in the sample; approximately 10% occur only once, and under 3.5% lies in the top ten. The CDR3 has 15 amino acids. Unmatched junction bases numbered 11, after V lost 6 bases and J lost 8 bases. Per the germline V gene, CDR1 is MNHNS and CDR2 is SASEGT. As for this clonotype: Its matching antigen is unknown.

The sample was also reused in another study, on yellow fever vaccine responses in identical twins.

This sequence was found in a woman between 18 and 30 years old in good health. The specimen was PBMCs. The J gene is TRBJ1-4, the V gene TRBV6-1; 8 bases line up with TRBD1. CDR3: CASSSNRGTGEKLFF. The CDR3 DNA reads as TGTGCCAGCAGCAGTAACAGGGGGACGGGCGAAAAACTGTTTTTT.